This passage covers 5 T cell receptor beta chains from one sample sequenced in a study of cytomegalovirus exposure and HLA in healthy donors. Assay: immunoSEQ multiplex PCR; the TCRdb copy retains only in-frame clones and omits some. Of approximately 60,000 clones listed, over 90% were seen once; the top ten hold 6.5% to 9%. Sequenced sample: PBMCs. The receptors here all came from a young woman in good health and CMV-seropositive.

The gene calls are TRBV5-4 and TRBJ1-3; the D is unclear. The CDR3 extends over 13 amino acids. The germline CDR1 and CDR2 sequences are SGHNT and YYREEE (reference sequence). V lost 0 bases, J lost 4 bases, and 5 bases lay in between. Written as DNA, the CDR3 is TGTGCCAGCAGCTTGGGCGCGGGAAACACCATATATTTT. Its translation: CASSLGAGNTIYF.

CDR3 sequence (DNA): TGTGCCAGTAGTTTCCCGACAGGATCCACAGATACGCAGTATTTT. It translates to CASSFPTGSTDTQYF. V gene TRBV19 combines with J gene TRBJ2-3; D perhaps matches TRBD1 (6 bases). Trimming took off 5 bases at V and 2 bases at J, with 14 bases between the two ends. In germline, CDR1 is LNHDA, CDR2 SQIVND (reference sequence). The length of the CDR3 is 15 residues.

This chain connects TRBV6-5 to TRBJ1-1, with D maybe TRBD1 (6 bases). The ends were cut back, 3 bases at V and 10 bases at J, with 9 bases in the middle. The CDR3 has 11 residues. Germline V gene lookup returns CDR1 MNHEY and CDR2 SVGAGI. DNA of the CDR3: TGTGCCAGCAGTTATCTGGGGGCAGCTTTCTTT. This gives the protein CASSYLGAAFF.

This chain joins TRBV5-5 and TRBJ2-2; D possibly corresponds to TRBD2 (5 bases). The CDR3 is made up of 15 amino acids. Germline loops: CDR1 SGHKS, CDR2 YYEKEE (reference sequence). V was trimmed by 0 bases and J by 6 bases, leaving 12 bases between them. This chain's CDR3 is CASSLDGNFPGELFF. The CDR3 DNA sequence: TGTGCCAGCAGCTTGGACGGGAATTTCCCCGGGGAGCTGTTTTTT.

The chain joins TRBV7-9 to TRBJ2-3, with unresolved D. V was pared by 0 bases and J by 2 bases, with 9 bases between. Per germline, CDR1 SEHNR and CDR2 FQNEAQ (reference sequence). The CDR3 is 15 amino acids. CDR3 sequence: CASSLASRFTDTQYF. The CDR3 DNA reads TGTGCCAGCAGCTTAGCGTCGAGGTTCACAGATACGCAGTATTTT.